The entry below describes one T cell receptor beta chain. Its antigen is still unknown. Data came from immunoSEQ multiplex PCR; TCRdb stores just in-frame clones and leaves some out. This sample carries around 75,000 clones, about nine tenths of them seen once, and the ten largest clones take approximately 9.1%. The sample originates from a study of T cell responses to AZD1222 COVID-19 vaccine. Study results and limitations: Researchers report vaccine-associated CD4 TCRs spanning spike, with dominance at 160-218 and 743-854. In the spike-specific TCR repertoire, nearly half reportedly target unmutated variant regions. It was only after the peak T cell response that any repertoires were sampled. Spike-specific TCRs gained breadth and depth after people received two AZD1222 doses.

CDR3 length equals 14 residues. Germline V gene lookup returns CDR1 ENHRY and CDR2 SYGVKD. Between the trimmed V and J ends, which lost 3 bases and 1 base, there was a span of 9 bases. The gene calls are TRBV10-3 and TRBJ1-1, with D uncertain. This sequence was found in an adult who received the MenACWY meningococcal vaccine as a control. The sequencing here drew on peripheral blood, taken 28 days after the second dose of the MenACWY control vaccine. In DNA, the CDR3 is TGTGCCATCAGTGAAGAGGGCAGGAACACTGAAGCTTTCTTT. Translation gives CAISEEGRNTEAFF.